A single sample gave rise to the 26 T cell receptor beta chains below, sequenced in a study of cytomegalovirus exposure and HLA in healthy donors. The PCR had 60 Vbeta and 13 Jbeta primers. The method was immunoSEQ multiplex PCR; TCRdb's version includes in-frame clones alone and lacks a portion of them. The sample has 150,000 to 200,000 clones, 75% to 85% seen once; the top ten hold about 13%. Sequencing was done on a sample of PBMCs. Receptors were obtained from a woman between 50 and 59 years old in good health and CMV-seropositive.

V and J are TRBV19 and TRBJ2-4; the D gene is possibly TRBD1 (6 bases). V was clipped by 3 bases and J by 10 bases, with 10 bases between them. The CDR3 is 12 residues long. Per the germline V gene, CDR1 is LNHDA and CDR2 is SQIVND (reference sequence). DNA of the CDR3: TGTGCCAGTAGTATTACAGGGAGAATTCAGTACTTC. Residues: CASSITGRIQYF. Combining the CDR3 with reference TRBV19 and TRBJ2-4 gives the whole variable domain DGGITQSPKYLFRKEGQNVTLSCEQNLNHDAMYWYRQDPGQGLRLIYYSQIVNDFQKGDIAEGYSVSREKKESFPLTVTSAQKNPTAFYLCASSITGRIQYFGAGTRLSVL.

The table lists this clone with a count of one. This chain links TRBV6-1 with TRBJ2-3; perhaps TRBD2 as D (5 bases). Germline CDR1 reads MNHNS; CDR2 reads SASEGT. V gave up 1 base and J gave up 5 bases, with 10 bases separating them. The CDR3 loop spans 14 amino acids. The CDR3 spells CASSEVLVLDTQYF. CDR3 nucleotides: TGTGCCAGCAGTGAAGTACTAGTTCTAGATACGCAGTATTTT.

CDR3 DNA: TGTGCCAGCAGTGGTCGGACAACCTACAATGAGCAGTTCTTC. This gives the protein CASSGRTTYNEQFF. The chain has TRBV6-6 and TRBJ2-1, with D possibly being TRBD1 (5 bases). The CDR3 spans 14 residues. Trimming took off 5 bases at V and 2 bases at J, with 10 bases between the two ends. Germline CDR1 is MNHNY and CDR2 is SVGAGI (reference sequence).

This sequence joins TRBV5-4 and TRBJ2-5, with D possibly being TRBD2 (5 bases). This CDR3 is built from 13 residues. In germline, CDR1 is SGHNT, CDR2 YYREEE (reference sequence). V shed 3 bases and J shed 5 bases, with 11 bases lying between them. CDR3: CASSWATGETQYF. CDR3 nucleotides: TGTGCCAGCAGCTGGGCTACGGGGGAGACCCAGTACTTC.

The J gene is TRBJ1-2, the V gene TRBV9; tentatively, D is TRBD1 (6 bases). Germline V CDR1 and CDR2: SGDLS, YYNGEE. Trimming shortened V by 6 bases and J by 4 bases, and 10 bases separated the two germline ends. The CDR3 covers 12 residues. The CDR3 region is CASKQGGYGYTF. The DNA for the CDR3 is TGTGCCAGCAAACAGGGTGGCTATGGCTACACCTTC.

The V gene is TRBV6-1, the J gene TRBJ1-2; 8 bases are a match to TRBD1. Per the germline V gene, CDR1 is MNHNS and CDR2 is SASEGT. The CDR3 has 15 residues. The V gene end was trimmed by 4 bases and the J gene end by 3 bases; junction bases not matched to a gene: 7. The CDR3 region has the DNA TGTGCCAGCAGTGTTTTCGGACAGGGCGACTATGGCTACACCTTC. It translates to CASSVFGQGDYGYTF.

This rearrangement joins TRBV7-3 to TRBJ2-7; 7 nucleotides line up with TRBD2. Per the germline V gene, CDR1 is SGHTA and CDR2 is FQGTGA. J was trimmed by 0 bases and V by 3 bases; bases with no gene match: 5. This CDR3 contains 15 residues. Here the CDR3 reads CASSFGGGSSYEQYF. CDR3 DNA: TGTGCCAGCAGCTTCGGCGGGGGTTCCTCCTACGAGCAGTACTTC.

The chain links TRBV5-4 to TRBJ1-1; 8 nucleotides align to TRBD1. The CDR3 is 15 residues long. The germline CDR1 and CDR2 sequences are SGHNT and YYREEE (reference sequence). V was pared by 4 bases and J by 2 bases, with 7 bases of the junction left unmatched. The CDR3 DNA sequence: TGTGCCAGCAGCCGGACAGGGACCCTCAACACTGAAGCTTTCTTT. This sequence encodes CASSRTGTLNTEAFF.

V is TRBV9 and J is TRBJ2-7; 9 nucleotides align to TRBD1. The ends lost 4 bases at V and 4 bases at J; junction bases unmatched: 12. The CDR3 spans 16 residues. Germline CDR1 and CDR2: SGDLS and YYNGEE. The CDR3 is CASSRTAGTGFYEQYF. The CDR3 bases are TGTGCCAGCAGCAGAACCGCCGGGACAGGGTTTTACGAGCAGTACTTC.

The chain employs TRBV2 and TRBJ2-5; possible D gene TRBD1, 6 bases. The end of the DNA fits TRBJ2-7 better, so the J call may be wrong. The germline V gene has CDR1 SNHLY and CDR2 FYNNEI. The CDR3 is 14 residues long. Here the CDR3 DNA reads TGTGCCAGCAGGAACAGGGAGAGCTCCTACGAGCAGTACTTC. Translated, it gives CASRNRESSYEQYF.

The chain is built from TRBV18 and TRBJ1-4; 7 positions agree with TRBD1. This CDR3 is built from 15 residues. In germline, CDR1 is KGHSH, CDR2 LQKENI. Germline trimming cut 4 bases from V and 3 bases from J; bases unmatched to any gene: 5. The CDR3 loop reads CASSLPQGSNEKLFF. The CDR3 DNA follows: TGTGCCAGCTCACTGCCACAGGGGTCTAATGAAAAACTGTTTTTT.

V is TRBV6-6 and J is TRBJ1-3; possibly TRBD1 for D (6 bases). The CDR3 has 15 amino acids. CDR1 and CDR2 from the germline V gene are MNHNY and SVGAGI (reference sequence). V was clipped by 4 bases and J by 0 bases, with 10 bases between them. The CDR3 sequence is CASSLQGHSGNTIYF. The CDR3 DNA reads TGTGCCAGCAGTTTACAGGGACACTCTGGAAACACCATATATTTT.

The genes are TRBV2 and TRBJ2-4; no clear D. The CDR3 runs 15 residues. The V gene lost 5 bases and the J gene lost 1 base, with 12 bases spanning the gap. The germline gives CDR1 SNHLY, CDR2 FYNNEI. The CDR3 nucleotides read TGTGCCAGCAGTCGTCCGACTCCGGCCAAAAACATTCAGTACTTC. Amino acid sequence: CASSRPTPAKNIQYF.

In the case of this clone: Other DNA sequences within the sample encode an identical CDR3. The chain joins TRBV7-9 to TRBJ2-1; D is undetermined. The length of the CDR3 is 11 residues. Germline V gene data show CDR1 as SEHNR and CDR2 as FQNEAQ (reference sequence). V lost 8 bases and J lost 6, with 8 bases in between. The CDR3 reads CASSPSNEQFF. CDR3 sequence (DNA): TGTGCCAGCTCCCCTAGCAATGAGCAGTTCTTC.

The chain joins TRBV9 to TRBJ2-1; 11 nucleotides agree with TRBD1. CDR3 size: 14 residues. Trimming at V came to 4 bases and at J to 8 bases, leaving 5 bases not matched to a gene. Germline lookup yields CDR1 SGDLS and CDR2 YYNGEE. The CDR3 spells CASSRTGGSYEQFF. The CDR3 bases are TGTGCCAGCAGCCGGACAGGGGGCTCGTATGAGCAGTTCTTC.

This clone has only a few counts. V usage is TRBV19 and J usage is TRBJ1-3; 9 bases align to TRBD1. V was pared by 5 bases and J by 4 bases, with 15 bases of the junction left unmatched. The V gene's germline CDR1 is LNHDA and CDR2 SQIVND (reference sequence). The CDR3 is 18 residues long. This CDR3 reads CASSFFPADRGMGNTIYF. Written as DNA, the CDR3 is TGTGCCAGTAGTTTTTTCCCCGCGGACAGGGGAATGGGAAACACCATATATTTT. The full variable domain, its missing parts supplied by reference TRBV19 and TRBJ1-3, is DGGITQSPKYLFRKEGQNVTLSCEQNLNHDAMYWYRQDPGQGLRLIYYSQIVNDFQKGDIAEGYSVSREKKESFPLTVTSAQKNPTAFYLCASSFFPADRGMGNTIYFGEGSWLTVV.

This chain connects TRBV12-5 to TRBJ1-4, with 10 bases identical to TRBD1. The CDR3 has 19 amino acids. The V and J ends lost 3 bases and 0 bases, in that order; junction bases with no gene match: 10. CDR1 is LGHNT and CDR2 is FRNRAP in the germline V gene. The CDR3 sequence: CASGFLGTGAYATNEKLFF. CDR3 DNA: TGTGCTAGTGGTTTTTTAGGGACAGGGGCCTATGCAACTAATGAAAAACTGTTTTTT.

The chain links TRBV10-3 to TRBJ2-2; 7 bases are a match to TRBD1. Trimming cost V 10 bases and J 2 bases; bases outside gene matches: 10. Germline V CDR1 and CDR2: ENHRY, SYGVKD. The CDR3 is 15 amino acids. The CDR3 region has the DNA TGTGCCACAACGAAGGGGACAGTAAACACCGGGGAGCTGTTTTTT. Its translation: CATTKGTVNTGELFF.

The gene calls are TRBV7-3 and TRBJ2-3; 8 positions match TRBD1. Per the germline V gene, CDR1 is SGHTA and CDR2 is FQGTGA. V dropped 3 bases and J dropped 3; count of bases not matched to a gene: 8. The CDR3 runs to 16 residues. The CDR3 sequence is CASSFTGGIHTDTQYF. The CDR3 DNA sequence: TGTGCCAGCAGCTTCACAGGGGGTATACATACAGATACGCAGTATTTT.

The chain couples TRBV6-1 to TRBJ1-2, with TRBD1 matching over 8 bases. This CDR3 contains 14 residues. J gave up 6 bases and V 6 bases, and 9 bases lay outside the gene matches. The germline V gene has CDR1 MNHNS and CDR2 SASEGT. CDR3 sequence (DNA): TGTGCCAGCAGCGGACAGGGAAGATTGGATGGCTACACCTTC. This translates into CASSGQGRLDGYTF.

This clone has only a few counts. The chain is built from TRBV29-1 and TRBJ1-1, with 7 bases lining up with TRBD1. This CDR3 comprises 13 residues. With V trimmed by 4 bases and J by 5 bases, 7 bases remained unmatched. Germline V gene lookup returns CDR1 SQVTM and CDR2 ANQGSEA. DNA of the CDR3: TGCAGCGTTGCAGACAGGGATAAGACTGAAGCTTTCTTT. Translating it yields CSVADRDKTEAFF.

About this clone: It is likely a read error, because the conserved phenylalanine at the end of the CDR3 is missing. This chain joins TRBV27 and TRBJ1-1; 9 nucleotides line up with TRBD1. The CDR3 sequence is 14 residues long. CDR1 MNHEY and CDR2 SMNVEV come from the germline V gene (reference sequence). V was clipped by 7 bases and J by 1 base; unmatched bases: 4. CDR3 sequence: CASTMTGGNTEAFL. The CDR3 DNA reads TGTGCCAGCACCATGACAGGGGGGAACACTGAAGCTTTCCTT.

CDR3 nucleotide sequence: TGCAGCGTTGTTAGAGGCGGGGAGCTGTTTTTT. Translated: CSVVRGGELFF. The chain combines TRBV29-1 with TRBJ2-2; D is unclear. Trimming removed 4 bases from V and 7 bases from J, with 7 bases in between. The CDR3 length is 11 residues. The V gene's germline CDR1 is SQVTM and CDR2 ANQGSEA.

This chain joins TRBV30 and TRBJ2-7; possibly TRBD2 for D (6 bases). The germline CDR1 and CDR2 sequences are GTSNPN and SVGIG (reference sequence). The germline V and J ends were trimmed by 1 base and 6 bases, with 13 bases remaining between them. The CDR3 consists of 13 residues. Here the CDR3 reads CAWSGYGGGEQYF. Written as DNA, the CDR3 is TGTGCCTGGAGTGGATACGGGGGTGGCGAGCAGTACTTC.

The rearrangement uses TRBV7-9 and TRBJ2-7, with TRBD1 matching over 8 bases. This CDR3 has 14 amino acids. After removal of 5 bases from V and 1 base from J, the junction contained 4 bases not matched to a gene. Germline lookup yields CDR1 SEHNR and CDR2 FQNEAQ (reference sequence). The CDR3 sequence: CASSRGQVSYEQYF. CDR3 coding DNA: TGTGCCAGCAGCCGGGGACAGGTTTCCTACGAGCAGTACTTC.

The chain has TRBV7-9 and TRBJ1-2; 9 bases map to TRBD1. Trimming at V came to 1 base and at J to 7 bases, leaving 10 bases not matched to a gene. Germline V gene data show CDR1 as SEHNR and CDR2 as FQNEAQ (reference sequence). The CDR3 spans 16 residues. CDR3 protein: CASSLGWDREPGGYTF. CDR3 nucleotide sequence: TGTGCCAGCAGCTTAGGCTGGGACAGGGAACCAGGTGGCTACACCTTC.